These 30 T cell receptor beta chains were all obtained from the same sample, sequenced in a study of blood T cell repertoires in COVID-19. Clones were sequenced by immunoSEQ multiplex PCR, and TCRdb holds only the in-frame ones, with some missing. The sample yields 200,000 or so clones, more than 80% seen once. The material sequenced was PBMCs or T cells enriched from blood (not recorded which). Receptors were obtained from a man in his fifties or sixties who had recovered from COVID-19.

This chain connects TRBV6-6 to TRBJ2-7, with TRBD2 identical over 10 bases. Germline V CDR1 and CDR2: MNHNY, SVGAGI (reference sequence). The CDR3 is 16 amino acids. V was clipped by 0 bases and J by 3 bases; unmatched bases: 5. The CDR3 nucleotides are TGTGCCAGCAGTTACTCGCCGCCTAGCGGGAGCTACGAGCAGTACTTC. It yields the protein CASSYSPPSGSYEQYF.

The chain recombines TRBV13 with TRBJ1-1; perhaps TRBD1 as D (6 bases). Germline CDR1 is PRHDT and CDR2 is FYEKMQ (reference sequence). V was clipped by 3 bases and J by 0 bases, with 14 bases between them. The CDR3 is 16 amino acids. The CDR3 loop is CASSLRRTALNTEAFF. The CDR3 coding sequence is TGTGCCAGCAGCTTGAGACGGACAGCCCTGAACACTGAAGCTTTCTTT. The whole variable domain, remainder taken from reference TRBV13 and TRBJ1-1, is AAGVIQSPRHLIKEKRETATLKCYPIPRHDTVYWYQQGPGQDPQFLISFYEKMQSDKGSIPDRFSAQQFSDYHSELNMSSLELGDSALYFCASSLRRTALNTEAFFGQGTRLTVV.

CDR3 nucleotides: TGTGCCACCGGACAGACTGATCAGCCCCAGCATTTT. Encoded protein: CATGQTDQPQHF. The chain combines TRBV24-1 with TRBJ1-5, with D perhaps matching TRBD1 (6 bases). Trimming cost V 9 bases and J 5 bases, with 10 bases left between them. CDR1 KGHDR and CDR2 SFDVKD come from the germline V gene. This CDR3 is 12 amino acids long.

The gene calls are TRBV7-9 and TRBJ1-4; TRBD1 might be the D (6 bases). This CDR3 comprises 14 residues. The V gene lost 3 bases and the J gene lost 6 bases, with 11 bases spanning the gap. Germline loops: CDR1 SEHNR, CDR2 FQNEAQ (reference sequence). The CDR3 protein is CASSFPAGDEKLFF. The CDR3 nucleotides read TGTGCCAGCAGCTTTCCAGCAGGGGATGAAAAACTGTTTTTT.

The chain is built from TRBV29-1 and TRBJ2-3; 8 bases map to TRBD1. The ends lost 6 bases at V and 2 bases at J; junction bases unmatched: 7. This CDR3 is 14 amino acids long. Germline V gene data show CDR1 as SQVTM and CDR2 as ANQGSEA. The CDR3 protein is CSVGQGSTTDTQYF. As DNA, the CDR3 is TGCAGCGTCGGACAGGGTAGCACCACAGATACGCAGTATTTT.

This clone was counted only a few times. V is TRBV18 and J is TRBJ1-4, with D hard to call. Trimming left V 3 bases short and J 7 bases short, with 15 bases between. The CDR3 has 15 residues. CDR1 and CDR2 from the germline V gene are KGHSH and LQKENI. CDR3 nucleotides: TGTGCCAGCTCACCCTCTCCCGAGGGTAGTGAAAAACTGTTTTTT. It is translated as CASSPSPEGSEKLFF. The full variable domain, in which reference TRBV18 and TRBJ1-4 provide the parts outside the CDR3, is NAGVMQNPRHLVRRRGQEARLRCSPMKGHSHVYWYRQLPEEGLKFMVYLQKENIIDESGMPKERFSAEFPKEGPSILRIQQVVRGDSAAYFCASSPSPEGSEKLFFGSGTQLSVL.

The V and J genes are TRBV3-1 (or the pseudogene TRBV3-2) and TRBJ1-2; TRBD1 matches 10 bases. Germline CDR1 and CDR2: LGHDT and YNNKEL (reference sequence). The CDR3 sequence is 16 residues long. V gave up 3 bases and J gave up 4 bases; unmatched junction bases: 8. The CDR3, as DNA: TGTGCCAGCAGCCATGGTCGGGACAGGGGTGTCTATGGCTACACCTTC. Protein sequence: CASSHGRDRGVYGYTF.

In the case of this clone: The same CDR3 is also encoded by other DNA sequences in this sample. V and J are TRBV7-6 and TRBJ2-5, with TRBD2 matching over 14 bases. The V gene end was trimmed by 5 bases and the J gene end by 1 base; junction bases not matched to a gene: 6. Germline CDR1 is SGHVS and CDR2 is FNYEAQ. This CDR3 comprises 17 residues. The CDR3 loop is CASSPGLAGGGQETQYF. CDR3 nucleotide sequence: TGTGCCAGCAGCCCTGGACTAGCGGGGGGAGGCCAAGAGACCCAGTACTTC.

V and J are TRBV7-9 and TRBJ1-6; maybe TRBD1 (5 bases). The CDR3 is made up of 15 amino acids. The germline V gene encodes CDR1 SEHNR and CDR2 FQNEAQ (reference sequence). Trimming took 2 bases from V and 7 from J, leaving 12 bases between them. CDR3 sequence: CASSLLDPGNSPLHF. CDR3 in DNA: TGTGCCAGCAGCTTATTGGACCCAGGGAATTCACCCCTCCACTTT.

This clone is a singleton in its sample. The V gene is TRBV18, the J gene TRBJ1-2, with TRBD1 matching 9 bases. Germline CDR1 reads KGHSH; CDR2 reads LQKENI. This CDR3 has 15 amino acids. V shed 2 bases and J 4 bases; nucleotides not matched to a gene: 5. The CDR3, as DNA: TGTGCCAGCTCACCAGCTACAGGGGGCGGCTATGGCTACACCTTC. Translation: CASSPATGGGYGYTF.

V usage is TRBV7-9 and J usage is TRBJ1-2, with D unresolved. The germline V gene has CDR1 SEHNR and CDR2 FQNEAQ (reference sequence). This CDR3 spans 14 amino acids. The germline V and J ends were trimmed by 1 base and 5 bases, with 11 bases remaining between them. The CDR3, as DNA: TGTGCCAGCAGCTTAGATGGCATCTTATATGGCTACACCTTC. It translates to CASSLDGILYGYTF.

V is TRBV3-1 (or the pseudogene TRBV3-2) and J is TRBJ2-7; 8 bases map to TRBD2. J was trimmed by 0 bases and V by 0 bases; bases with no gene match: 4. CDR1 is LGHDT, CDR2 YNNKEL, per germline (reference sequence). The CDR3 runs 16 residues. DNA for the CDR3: TGTGCCAGCAGCCAAGAACTAGCGGACCACTCCTACGAGCAGTACTTC. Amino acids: CASSQELADHSYEQYF.

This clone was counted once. The CDR3 sequence is CASSMGLYNEQFF. CDR3 nucleotides: TGTGCCAGCAGCATGGGACTGTACAATGAGCAGTTCTTC. The V and J genes are TRBV7-9 and TRBJ2-1; tentative D call: TRBD2 (6 bases). Between the trimmed V and J ends, which lost 5 bases and 4 bases, there was a span of 9 bases. Germline V gene data show CDR1 as SEHNR and CDR2 as FQNEAQ (reference sequence). The CDR3 runs 13 residues.

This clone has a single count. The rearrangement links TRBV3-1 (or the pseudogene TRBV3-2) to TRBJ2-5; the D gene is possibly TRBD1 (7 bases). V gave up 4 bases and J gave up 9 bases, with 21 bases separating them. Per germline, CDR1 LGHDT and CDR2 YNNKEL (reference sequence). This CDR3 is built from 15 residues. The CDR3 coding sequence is TGTGCCAGCAGCCGGGGGGAATACAGGGGCCTAGCCCAGTACTTC. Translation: CASSRGEYRGLAQYF.

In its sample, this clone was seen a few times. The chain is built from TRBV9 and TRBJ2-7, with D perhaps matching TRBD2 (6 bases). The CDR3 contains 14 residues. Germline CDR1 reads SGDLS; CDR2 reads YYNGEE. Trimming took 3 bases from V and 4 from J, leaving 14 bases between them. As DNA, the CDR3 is TGTGCCAGCAGCGCTAGCCCTGGGGGGTACGAGCAGTACTTC. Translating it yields CASSASPGGYEQYF.

CDR3 amino acids: CASSLVRGNTEAFF. The CDR3 nucleotides read TGTGCCAGCAGCTTAGTAAGGGGGAACACTGAAGCTTTCTTT. The gene calls are TRBV7-9 and TRBJ1-1; the D gene is possibly TRBD1 (5 bases). The CDR3 spans 14 residues. Germline V CDR1 and CDR2: SEHNR, FQNEAQ (reference sequence). The V gene lost 1 base and the J gene lost 1 base, with 7 bases spanning the gap.

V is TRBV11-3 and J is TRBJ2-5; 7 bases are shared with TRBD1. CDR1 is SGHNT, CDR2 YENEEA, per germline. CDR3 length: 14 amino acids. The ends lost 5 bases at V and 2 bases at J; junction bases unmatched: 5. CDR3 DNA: TGTGCCAGCAGCCGGGACAGCAGACAAGAGACCCAGTACTTC. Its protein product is CASSRDSRQETQYF.

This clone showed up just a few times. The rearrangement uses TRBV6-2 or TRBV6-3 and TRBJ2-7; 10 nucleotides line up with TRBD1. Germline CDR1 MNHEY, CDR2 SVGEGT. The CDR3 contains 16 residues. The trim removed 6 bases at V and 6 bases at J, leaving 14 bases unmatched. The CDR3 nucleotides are TGTGCCAGCAGCCCTAACGGACAGGGGGTGTTTTTCGAGCAGTACTTC. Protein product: CASSPNGQGVFFEQYF.

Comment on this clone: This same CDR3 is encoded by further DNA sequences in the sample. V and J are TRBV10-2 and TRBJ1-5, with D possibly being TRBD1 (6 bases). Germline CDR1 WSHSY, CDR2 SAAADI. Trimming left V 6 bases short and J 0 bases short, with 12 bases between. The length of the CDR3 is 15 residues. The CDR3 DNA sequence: TGCGCCAGCAGACTCGGACAGAATAGCAATCAGCCCCAGCATTTT. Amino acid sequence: CASRLGQNSNQPQHF.

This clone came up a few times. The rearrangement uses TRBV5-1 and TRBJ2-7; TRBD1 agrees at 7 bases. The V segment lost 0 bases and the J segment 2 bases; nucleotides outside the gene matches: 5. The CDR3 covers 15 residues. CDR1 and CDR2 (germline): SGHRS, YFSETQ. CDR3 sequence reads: CASSLVGTETYEQYF. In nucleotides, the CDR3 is TGCGCCAGCAGCTTGGTCGGGACAGAGACCTACGAGCAGTACTTC.

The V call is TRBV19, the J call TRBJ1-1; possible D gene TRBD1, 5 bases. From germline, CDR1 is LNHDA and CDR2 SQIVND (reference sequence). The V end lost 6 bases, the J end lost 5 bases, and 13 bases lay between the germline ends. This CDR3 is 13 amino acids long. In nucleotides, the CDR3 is TGTGCCAGTAGGGGCCCCAGGGAAACTGAAGCTTTCTTT. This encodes CASRGPRETEAFF.

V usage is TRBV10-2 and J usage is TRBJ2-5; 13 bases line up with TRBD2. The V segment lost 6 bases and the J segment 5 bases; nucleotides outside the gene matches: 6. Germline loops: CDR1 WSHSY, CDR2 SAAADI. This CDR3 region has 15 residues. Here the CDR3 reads CASRTGLAGSETQYF. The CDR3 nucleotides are TGCGCCAGCAGGACGGGACTAGCGGGGTCGGAGACCCAGTACTTC.

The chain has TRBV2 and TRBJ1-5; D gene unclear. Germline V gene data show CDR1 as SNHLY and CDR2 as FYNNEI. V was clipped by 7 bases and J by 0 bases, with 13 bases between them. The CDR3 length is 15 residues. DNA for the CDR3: TGTGCCAGCAAGGAGGGAACTTATAGCAATCAGCCCCAGCATTTT. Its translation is CASKEGTYSNQPQHF.

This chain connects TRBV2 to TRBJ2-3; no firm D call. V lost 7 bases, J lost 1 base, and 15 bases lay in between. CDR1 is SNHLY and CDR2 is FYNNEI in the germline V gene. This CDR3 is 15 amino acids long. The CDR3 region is CASTFLVRGTDTQYF. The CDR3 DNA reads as TGTGCCAGCACTTTTCTAGTCCGAGGCACAGATACGCAGTATTTT.

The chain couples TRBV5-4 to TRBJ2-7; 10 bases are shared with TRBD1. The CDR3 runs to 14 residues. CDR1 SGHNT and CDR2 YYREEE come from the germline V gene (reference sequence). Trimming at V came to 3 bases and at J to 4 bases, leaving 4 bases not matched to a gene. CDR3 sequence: CASSWGDRGYEQYF. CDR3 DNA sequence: TGTGCCAGCAGCTGGGGGGACAGGGGATACGAGCAGTACTTC.

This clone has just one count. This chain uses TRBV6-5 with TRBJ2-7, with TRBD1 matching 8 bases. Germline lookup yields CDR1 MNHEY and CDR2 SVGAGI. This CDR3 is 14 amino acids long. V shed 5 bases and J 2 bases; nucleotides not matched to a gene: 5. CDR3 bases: TGTGCCAGCAGTCCCCGGACAGGGACCTACGAGCAGTACTTC. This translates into CASSPRTGTYEQYF.

The CDR3 coding sequence is TGTGCCAGCAGGGCACAGGGGCCTGAAAAACTGTTTTTT. It codes for CASRAQGPEKLFF. The rearrangement links TRBV25-1 to TRBJ1-4; 7 bases are a match to TRBD1. Germline V lookup: CDR1 MGHDK, CDR2 SYGVNS. CDR3 size: 13 residues. V gave up 6 bases and J gave up 7 bases; unmatched junction bases: 5.

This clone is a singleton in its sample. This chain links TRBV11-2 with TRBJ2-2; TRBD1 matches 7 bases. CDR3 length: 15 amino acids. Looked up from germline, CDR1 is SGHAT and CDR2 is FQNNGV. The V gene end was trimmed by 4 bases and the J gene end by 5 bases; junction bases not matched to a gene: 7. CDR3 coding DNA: TGTGCCAGCAGCTGGAGGAACAGGGGAACCGGGGAGCTGTTTTTT. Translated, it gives CASSWRNRGTGELFF.

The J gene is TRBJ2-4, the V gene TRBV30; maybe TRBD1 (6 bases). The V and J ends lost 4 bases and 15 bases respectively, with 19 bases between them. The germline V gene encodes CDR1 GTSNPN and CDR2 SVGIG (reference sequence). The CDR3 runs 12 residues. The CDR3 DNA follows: TGTGCCTGGACCGGGGATGGAGGACAGCGGTACTTC. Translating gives CAWTGDGGQRYF.

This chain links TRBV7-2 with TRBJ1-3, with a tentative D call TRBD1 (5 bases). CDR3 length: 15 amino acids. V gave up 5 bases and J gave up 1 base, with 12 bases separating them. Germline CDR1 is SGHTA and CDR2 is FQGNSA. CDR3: CASSRSQGSGNTIYF. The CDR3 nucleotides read TGTGCCAGCAGCCGCTCTCAGGGTTCTGGAAACACCATATATTTT.